These 18 T cell receptor beta chains originate from one sample sequenced in a study of T cells in localized non-small cell lung cancer. TCRdb keeps only in-frame clones here, not all; method: immunoSEQ multiplex PCR. The sample includes about 15,000 clones, around 90% of them seen just once. The specimen was peripheral blood mononuclear cells, collected before any cancer treatment. The receptors derive from a woman aged 40 to 75 with stage III lung adenocarcinoma.

This sequence joins TRBV4-1 and TRBJ1-1; D unresolved. The V gene lost 0 bases and the J gene lost 6 bases, with 11 bases spanning the gap. The CDR3 is 14 amino acids. Germline V gene sequence: CDR1 MGHRA, CDR2 YSYEKL. The CDR3, as DNA: TGCGCCAGCAGCCAAGATGTAGAAGCTTCTGAAGCTTTCTTT. Encoded protein: CASSQDVEASEAFF.

The chain uses TRBV7-9 and TRBJ2-6; D is unresolved. Germline V gives CDR1 SEHNR, CDR2 FQNEAQ (reference sequence). V was cut by 5 bases and J by 1 base, with 9 bases left in between. CDR3 length: 15 residues. CDR3 amino acids: CASSPTASGANVLTF. The CDR3 nucleotides are TGTGCCAGCAGCCCTACAGCGTCTGGGGCCAACGTCCTGACTTTC. The variable domain in full, with the rest retrieved from reference TRBV7-9 and TRBJ2-6, is DTGVSQNPRHKITKRGQNVTFRCDPISEHNRLYWYRQTLGQGPEFLTYFQNEAQLEKSRLLSDRFSAERPKGSFSTLEIQRTEQGDSAMYLCASSPTASGANVLTFGAGSRLTVL.

The V call is TRBV15, the J call TRBJ2-7; TRBD1 aligns across 11 bases. Germline CDR1 reads LNHNV; CDR2 reads YYDKDF (reference sequence). The CDR3 extends over 17 amino acids. Unmatched junction bases numbered 7, after V lost 1 base and J lost 2 bases. The CDR3 DNA reads as TGTGCCACCAGCAGAGCCCCGGACAGGGGGCTACCCTACGAGCAGTACTTC. This encodes CATSRAPDRGLPYEQYF.

This chain uses TRBV7-6 with TRBJ2-1; 8 bases map to TRBD2. CDR1 is SGHVS, CDR2 FNYEAQ, per germline. The CDR3 loop spans 16 amino acids. The J segment lost 3 bases and the V segment lost 3 bases, leaving 7 bases of the junction unmatched. In nucleotides, the CDR3 is TGTGCCAGCAGCTTCCGGGCGGGAGGAGACTACAATGAGCAGTTCTTC. It is translated as CASSFRAGGDYNEQFF.

This chain uses TRBV5-6 with TRBJ2-7; no clear D. The germline gives CDR1 SGHDT, CDR2 YYEEEE. V lost 8 bases and J lost 2, with 17 bases in between. This CDR3 is built from 14 residues. The CDR3 DNA reads TGTGCCAGTTCGAGGATCGGCCAGGCCTACGAGCAGTACTTC. Its translation is CASSRIGQAYEQYF. Supplemented by reference TRBV5-6 and TRBJ2-7, the full variable domain reads DAGVTQSPTHLIKTRGQQVTLRCSPKSGHDTVSWYQQALGQGPQFIFQYYEEEERQRGNFPDRFSGHQFPNYSSELNVNALLLGDSALYLCASSRIGQAYEQYFGPGTRLTVT.

The gene calls are TRBV10-1 and TRBJ2-7, with 10 bases identical to TRBD2. Germline CDR1 WNHNN, CDR2 SYGVQD (reference sequence). This CDR3 has 13 residues. V lost 8 bases and J lost 6; bases outside the gene matches: 7. This CDR3 is CASGASGSAEQYF. DNA of the CDR3: TGCGCCAGCGGGGCTAGCGGGAGTGCCGAGCAGTACTTC.

The chain combines TRBV5-1 with TRBJ2-1, with 13 bases identical to TRBD2. This CDR3 spans 18 amino acids. Germline CDR1 SGHRS, CDR2 YFSETQ. Losses at the gene ends were 6 bases for V and 3 bases for J; bases not matched to a gene: 12. The CDR3 here is CASTLIPGLAGLYNEQFF. The CDR3 region has the DNA TGCGCCAGCACCCTCATACCGGGACTAGCGGGACTCTACAATGAGCAGTTCTTC.

The rearrangement links TRBV13 to TRBJ2-7, with TRBD2 as a possible D gene (5 bases). Germline V CDR1 and CDR2: PRHDT, FYEKMQ (reference sequence). The CDR3 has 12 amino acids. V lost 6 bases to trimming and J lost 3 bases, with 9 bases between them. The CDR3 spells CASRLGGYEQYF. CDR3 nucleotide sequence: TGTGCCAGCAGACTAGGCGGCTACGAGCAGTACTTC.

About this clone: Relative to the germline gene, one junction end is altered; a read error may explain this. The chain uses TRBV5-1 and TRBJ2-1; the match to TRBD2 covers 7 bases. Germline V lookup: CDR1 SGHRS, CDR2 YFSETQ. CDR3 size: 13 residues. The CDR3 DNA follows: TGCGCCAGCAGCTTGGGGGACTACGATGAGCAGTTCTTC. It translates to CASSLGDYDEQFF.

This clone occurred once. The chain recombines TRBV19 with TRBJ2-2; TRBD2 aligns across 7 bases. The germline gives CDR1 LNHDA, CDR2 SQIVND (reference sequence). The trim removed 3 bases at V and 2 bases at J, leaving 12 bases unmatched. This CDR3 is 18 amino acids long. The CDR3 DNA sequence: TGTGCCAGTAGTATTGCGGGACCTAGCGGTGTAAACACCGGGGAGCTGTTTTTT. Residues: CASSIAGPSGVNTGELFF. The full variable domain, with the rest looked up from reference TRBV19 and TRBJ2-2, is DGGITQSPKYLFRKEGQNVTLSCEQNLNHDAMYWYRQDPGQGLRLIYYSQIVNDFQKGDIAEGYSVSREKKESFPLTVTSAQKNPTAFYLCASSIAGPSGVNTGELFFGEGSRLTVL.

The V gene is TRBV7-2, the J gene TRBJ1-1; TRBD1 matches at 7 bases. The CDR3 spans 14 residues. Per germline, CDR1 SGHTA and CDR2 FQGNSA. Trimming removed 6 bases from V and 3 bases from J; junction bases left unmatched: 7. In DNA form, the CDR3 reads TGTGCCAGCAGTTTTCAGGGGGTGGACACTGAAGCTTTCTTT. It codes for CASSFQGVDTEAFF.

The genes are TRBV30 and TRBJ1-6; TRBD1 is a possible D gene (5 bases). The CDR3 totals 15 residues. Germline V gene lookup returns CDR1 GTSNPN and CDR2 SVGIG (reference sequence). With 3 bases removed from V and 0 bases from J, the gap between germline ends came to 9 bases. CDR3 in DNA: TGTGCCTGGAGGACAGCAAGCTCCTATAATTCACCCCTCCACTTT. Its translation: CAWRTASSYNSPLHF.

This chain links TRBV6-5 with TRBJ1-2; D is perhaps TRBD1 (6 bases). Germline CDR1 reads MNHEY; CDR2 reads SVGAGI. The CDR3 is made up of 14 amino acids. V lost 2 bases to trimming and J lost 8 bases, with 15 bases between them. CDR3 sequence: CASSYGQTGSGYTF. Written as DNA, the CDR3 is TGTGCCAGCAGTTACGGGCAAACAGGGAGCGGCTACACCTTC.

V gene TRBV10-2 combines with J gene TRBJ2-7, with 8 bases that match TRBD2. The CDR3 contains 17 residues. The germline V gene encodes CDR1 WSHSY and CDR2 SAAADI. V trimming: 4 bases; J trimming: 5 bases; junction bases outside the gene matches: 16. CDR3 sequence reads: CASSGTVQRGSYNEQYF. The CDR3 DNA is TGCGCCAGCAGTGGGACGGTCCAGCGGGGGAGTTACAACGAGCAGTACTTC.

V usage is TRBV25-1 and J usage is TRBJ2-1; 8 bases are shared with TRBD2. V was pared by 2 bases and J by 2 bases, with 2 bases of the junction left unmatched. The CDR3 is made up of 15 amino acids. The germline gives CDR1 MGHDK, CDR2 SYGVNS. The CDR3 DNA follows: TGTGCCAGCAGTGAAGGACTAGCCACCTACAATGAGCAGTTCTTC. Protein sequence: CASSEGLATYNEQFF.

This sequence joins TRBV19 and TRBJ1-5; D might be TRBD1 (5 bases). Germline V gene data show CDR1 as LNHDA and CDR2 as SQIVND (reference sequence). The V end was cut by 9 bases, the J end by 2 bases, with 23 bases between. The CDR3 length is 17 residues. CDR3 in amino acids: CASRHAIWGGGNQPQHF. The DNA of the CDR3 is TGTGCCAGCAGACACGCCATTTGGGGAGGGGGCAATCAGCCCCAGCATTTT.

The chain recombines TRBV5-1 with TRBJ2-2, with 7 bases lining up with TRBD2. With 2 bases clipped from V and 1 base from J, the junction kept 2 bases outside the gene matches. The CDR3 totals 15 residues. Germline values: CDR1 SGHRS, CDR2 YFSETQ. CDR3 sequence (DNA): TGCGCCAGCAGCTTCGTAGCGGGGAACACCGGGGAGCTGTTTTTT. This sequence encodes CASSFVAGNTGELFF.

The V and J genes are TRBV18 and TRBJ2-1, with D perhaps matching TRBD2 (6 bases). This CDR3 spans 15 amino acids. V was cut by 0 bases and J by 6 bases, with 12 bases left in between. Germline V gene data show CDR1 as KGHSH and CDR2 as LQKENI. The CDR3 spells CASSPPPSVGNEQFF. CDR3 DNA sequence: TGTGCCAGCTCACCACCCCCTAGCGTAGGCAATGAGCAGTTCTTC.